A single sample gave rise to the 30 T cell receptor beta chains below, sequenced in a study of T cell clusters in autoimmune cytopenias. TRB rearrangements were amplified by touch-down multiplex PCR with mixed TRB-A/B primers. TCRdb reanalyzed the multiplex PCR reads, giving one entry per CDR3 protein sequence and no DNA. The sample shows some 9,600 distinct CDR3 sequences, and 9% to 9.5% sits with its ten largest clones. Tens of thousands of genome equivalents of blood DNA were amplified for TRB. Sequenced: peripheral blood. These receptors were collected from a human donor with an autoimmune cytopenia or autoimmune hepatitis (not recorded which).

This rearrangement joins TRBV19 to TRBJ1-1; there is no DNA to check the TCRdb D call of TRBD1. The CDR3 length is 16 residues. The germline gives CDR1 LNHDA, CDR2 SQIVND (reference sequence). CDR3 protein: CASSIGQGAGVSEAFF.

The V gene is TRBV28, the J gene TRBJ2-7; TCRdb gives TRBD1 as the D gene, but with no DNA this cannot be confirmed. The CDR3 runs 15 residues. CDR1 is MDHEN and CDR2 is SYDVKM in the germline V gene. CDR3: CASVLQGTGKNEQYF. Using reference TRBV28 and TRBJ2-7 for the parts outside the CDR3, the full variable domain is DVKVTQSSRYLVKRTGEKVFLECVQDMDHENMFWYRQDPGLGLRLIYFSYDVKMKEKGDIPEGYSVSREKKERFSLILESASTNQTSMYLCASVLQGTGKNEQYFGPGTRLTVT.

The V and J genes are TRBV6-2 or TRBV6-3 and TRBJ1-5; TCRdb selects TRBD1, and the lack of DNA leaves this call unchecked. Germline values: CDR1 MNHEY, CDR2 SVGEGT. This CDR3 has 14 amino acids. The CDR3: CASSYYRDNQPQHF.

The chain carries TRBV5-4 and TRBJ2-5; TCRdb's assignment of TRBD2 cannot be checked, as there is no DNA. CDR1 and CDR2 (germline): SGHNT, YYREEE (reference sequence). This CDR3 is built from 15 residues. CDR3 loop: CASSPLAGGNNEQYF.

In terms of frequency, this clonotype is medium-sized (0.01 to 0.1%). The chain carries TRBV19 and TRBJ2-5; the TCRdb D gene call, TRBD1, has no DNA to confirm it. Looked up from germline, CDR1 is LNHDA and CDR2 is SQIVND (reference sequence). CDR3 size: 15 residues. CDR3 amino acids: CASSNAGHIQETQYF. Drawing the rest from reference TRBV19 and TRBJ2-5, the complete variable domain is DGGITQSPKYLFRKEGQNVTLSCEQNLNHDAMYWYRQDPGQGLRLIYYSQIVNDFQKGDIAEGYSVSREKKESFPLTVTSAQKNPTAFYLCASSNAGHIQETQYFGPGTRLLVL.

This clonotype is labeled medium-sized (0.01 to 0.1%) based on frequency. This chain connects TRBV5-6 to TRBJ1-4; the TCRdb call, TRBD1, lacks DNA for checking. The CDR3 extends over 12 amino acids. Germline V lookup: CDR1 SGHDT, CDR2 YYEEEE. CDR3 loop: CATQTGDEKLFF.

CDR3 protein: CASISGGGGGELFF. This chain connects TRBV6-1 to TRBJ2-2; the D call of TRBD2 rests on TCRdb alone, since no DNA is present to check it. This CDR3 spans 14 amino acids. Per germline, CDR1 MNHNS and CDR2 SASEGT.

The chain is built from TRBV27 and TRBJ2-1; as DNA is missing, the TRBD2 call by TCRdb cannot be tested. CDR3 length equals 17 residues. CDR1 MNHEY and CDR2 SMNVEV come from the germline V gene (reference sequence). The CDR3 here is CASRPLLPGGPYNEQFF.

This clonotype is identified as medium-sized from frequency. The chain joins TRBV5-5 to TRBJ1-5. The CDR3 loop spans 13 amino acids. Germline-derived CDR1 and CDR2 are SGHKS and YYEKEE (reference sequence). CDR3 protein: CASSLDSNQPQHF.

The gene calls are TRBV5-1 and TRBJ2-2; TCRdb designates TRBD1, a call that cannot be tested without DNA. This CDR3 is 16 amino acids long. Germline V gene lookup returns CDR1 SGHRS and CDR2 YFSETQ. The CDR3 loop reads CASSLGGTSFTGELFF.

V is TRBV10-3 and J is TRBJ2-5; TCRdb picks TRBD2, but there is no DNA to check that call. This CDR3 region has 15 residues. The germline V gene encodes CDR1 ENHRY and CDR2 SYGVKD. CDR3 sequence: CAISPLAGAQETQYF.

Here the CDR3 reads CASSVRVGGGLNEQFF. The V gene is TRBV5-1, the J gene TRBJ2-1; TCRdb's assignment of TRBD1 cannot be checked, as there is no DNA. CDR3 length equals 16 residues. The V gene's germline CDR1 is SGHRS and CDR2 YFSETQ.

The chain joins TRBV27 to TRBJ2-7. Germline loops: CDR1 MNHEY, CDR2 SMNVEV (reference sequence). There are 13 residues in the CDR3. The CDR3 here is CASSLSNHYEQYF.

Judged by frequency, this clonotype is medium-sized. The V gene is TRBV6-5, the J gene TRBJ1-2; TCRdb indicates TRBD1, and absent DNA this call remains unverified. Germline CDR1 reads MNHEY; CDR2 reads SVGAGI. The CDR3 totals 12 residues. The chain's CDR3 is CASSRDRGGYTF.

Frequency places this clonotype as medium-sized. This rearrangement joins TRBV29-1 to TRBJ1-2; absent DNA, TCRdb's TRBD1 call cannot be checked. Per the germline V gene, CDR1 is SQVTM and CDR2 is ANQGSEA. The CDR3 runs 14 residues. CDR3: CSADSGSGSVGYTF.

V usage is TRBV12-3 or TRBV12-4 and J usage is TRBJ2-5. The CDR3 runs to 14 residues. CDR3 protein: CASSVDRYQETQYF.

The chain recombines TRBV5-1 with TRBJ2-1; TCRdb returns TRBD2, unconfirmable since there is no DNA. This CDR3 comprises 15 residues. CDR1 and CDR2 (germline): SGHRS, YFSETQ. CDR3 protein: CASSLVVTSGHEQFF.

V and J are TRBV5-8 and TRBJ2-2; TCRdb selects TRBD1, and the lack of DNA leaves this call unchecked. CDR1 is SGHTS, CDR2 YDEGEE, per germline. CDR3 size: 15 residues. CDR3 amino acids: CASSLGTGWTGELFF.

The V gene is TRBV7-2, the J gene TRBJ2-3; with no DNA, the TCRdb D assignment of TRBD1 cannot be verified. Germline V gene lookup returns CDR1 SGHTA and CDR2 FQGNSA. The CDR3 sequence is 16 residues long. CDR3 loop: CASSLGGRGFTDTQYF.

The rearrangement links TRBV5-5 to TRBJ2-1; without DNA, the TCRdb call of TRBD2 cannot be checked. Per germline, CDR1 SGHKS and CDR2 YYEKEE (reference sequence). The CDR3 loop spans 16 amino acids. The chain's CDR3 is CASSIARRAGVDEQFF.

This rearrangement joins TRBV20-1 to TRBJ1-5; TCRdb's assignment of TRBD1 cannot be checked, as there is no DNA. The CDR3 has 13 residues. Germline CDR1 and CDR2: DFQATT and SNEGSKA (reference sequence). CDR3 sequence reads: CSAWTGGGQPQHF.

By frequency, this clonotype is medium-sized. The chain carries TRBV6-5 and TRBJ1-5; TCRdb's assignment of TRBD1 cannot be checked, as there is no DNA. This CDR3 is built from 18 residues. Germline CDR1 reads MNHEY; CDR2 reads SVGAGI. The CDR3 reads CASSHAAGVRFGNQPQHF.

CDR3 sequence reads: CASSQDRLATSYEQYF. The rearrangement joins TRBV4-3 to TRBJ2-7. Germline V CDR1 and CDR2: LGHNA, YSLEER. The length of the CDR3 is 16 residues.

The chain joins TRBV18 to TRBJ1-1. The germline V gene has CDR1 KGHSH and CDR2 LQKENI. This CDR3 region has 15 residues. The CDR3 loop reads CASSPPRVGNTEAFF.

The chain uses TRBV20-1 and TRBJ2-1; TCRdb's D call of TRBD2 is untestable without DNA. Germline V gene lookup returns CDR1 DFQATT and CDR2 SNEGSKA (reference sequence). The CDR3 is 16 amino acids. CDR3 residues: CSARASGLAGADEQFF.

By frequency, this clonotype registers medium-sized. V and J are TRBV29-1 and TRBJ2-3; absent DNA, TCRdb's TRBD1 call cannot be checked. The germline CDR1 and CDR2 sequences are SQVTM and ANQGSEA. This CDR3 contains 14 residues. The CDR3 region is CSALTGVNTDTQYF.

The rearrangement joins TRBV9 to TRBJ2-3; without DNA, the TCRdb call of TRBD1 cannot be checked. The CDR3 runs 14 residues. Germline CDR1 is SGDLS and CDR2 is YYNGEE. The CDR3 region is CASSAGQNTDTQYF.

This chain links TRBV27 with TRBJ1-5. The V gene's germline CDR1 is MNHEY and CDR2 SMNVEV (reference sequence). The CDR3 consists of 15 residues. The CDR3 sequence is CASSLARISNQPQHF.

The chain joins TRBV6-2 or TRBV6-3 to TRBJ1-6; TCRdb's D call, TRBD1, is unchecked because there is no DNA. The CDR3 runs 14 residues. The germline V gene encodes CDR1 MNHEY and CDR2 SVGEGT. CDR3 residues: CASSLNQGNSPLHF.

V and J are TRBV7-2 and TRBJ2-1; with no DNA, the TCRdb D assignment of TRBD2 cannot be verified. Germline V CDR1 and CDR2: SGHTA, FQGNSA. The CDR3 contains 17 residues. CDR3 loop: CASSLARSGGDYNEQFF.